The sequence of this TCR beta chain was determined in a study of cytotoxic CD8 clonotypes in ibrutinib-treated CLL. Study overall: Roughly 10 relapsed/refractory, around 14 treatment-naive; around 18 IGHV unmutated. The taking of response samples occurred after a median roughly twelve months of treatment, with a range of 6 to 36. Study outcomes and limitations: Clonality was higher at baseline than in age-matched healthy donors and tracked circulating CD8+ T-cell counts. A rise in clonality was seen at ibrutinib response, and a fall back toward baseline was seen at progression.

Only in-frame clones appear in the TCRdb table, and some are missing; sequencing was by immunoSEQ multiplex PCR. The table includes about 150,000 clones, approximately 81% detected once. Turning to this clone: Its antigen is unknown.

The CDR3 is 14 residues long. The V gene end was trimmed by 1 base and the J gene end by 6 bases; junction bases not matched to a gene: 4. The germline V gene has CDR1 GTSNPN and CDR2 SVGIG (reference sequence). Material: PBMCs, obtained after 12 months of ibrutinib treatment. The chain uses TRBV30 and TRBJ2-1; 9 bases fit TRBD1. The source is a human donor with chronic lymphocytic leukemia. Here the CDR3 reads CAWSETGGFNEQFF. The CDR3 DNA follows: TGTGCCTGGAGTGAAACAGGGGGCTTCAATGAGCAGTTCTTC. Full variable domain (outside the CDR3, taken from reference TRBV30 and TRBJ2-1): SQTIHQWPATLVQPVGSPLSLECTVEGTSNPNLYWYRQAAGRGLQLLFYSVGIGQISSEVPQNLSASRPQDRQFILSSKKLLLSDSGFYLCAWSETGGFNEQFFGPGTRLTVL.